The present TCR beta chain was sequenced within a study of blood T cell repertoires in COVID-19. Study details: Whether acute or convalescent, the COVID-19 samples came from the United States, Italy and Spain. PBMCs, B-cell-depleted T cells, or T cells were the source of the cDNA or gDNA that made up the material.

Authors' data handling: Amplification from reference gene primers served as the basis for estimated nucleated cell counts. Sequencing used immunoSEQ multiplex PCR; TCRdb keeps in-frame clones, though not all of them. V and J calls and clone size are those listed in that table; D and trimming were worked out from the DNA. Of under 65,000 clones listed, approximately 90% are singletons. Losses at the gene ends were 0 bases for V and 7 bases for J; bases not matched to a gene: 5. CDR3 size: 16 residues. Germline assignment: CDR1 SGHRS and CDR2 YFSETQ. The receptor comes from a man older than 75 with acute or convalescent COVID-19. The gene calls are TRBV5-1 and TRBJ1-6; TRBD1 matches at 9 bases. Input material: peripheral blood. CDR3 coding DNA: TGCGCCAGCAGCTTGGCCGGGACAGGGATAAATTCACCCCTCCACTTT. Its translation: CASSLAGTGINSPLHF. Together with reference TRBV5-1 and TRBJ1-6, the CDR3 gives the full variable domain: KAGVTQTPRYLIKTRGQQVTLSCSPISGHRSVSWYQQTPGQGLQFLFEYFSETQRNKGNFPGRFSGRQFSNSRSEMNVSTLELGDSALYLCASSLAGTGINSPLHFGNGTRLTVT.